The 17 T cell receptor beta chains presented below share a single source sample, sequenced in a study of blood T cells in healthy people across ages. A second roughly 6 to 12 cycle PCR used barcoded and J-beta primers. Using its own MiXCR run on the 5' RACE reads, TCRdb lists one record per CDR3 protein. Counted here are 1.5 million to 2 million distinct CDR3 sequences, 30% to 40% occurring once; the ten biggest clones make up 11%. What was sequenced was blood. The source is a woman aged 25 to 39 in good health.

This clonotype was seen a handful of times. This chain uses TRBV27 with TRBJ2-7; 9 bases are a match to TRBD1. The germline V gene encodes CDR1 MNHEY and CDR2 SMNVEV (reference sequence). The CDR3 runs to 17 residues. V was pared by 1 base and J by 7 bases, with 14 bases of the junction left unmatched. The CDR3 loop reads CASSLLGWGTGTREQYF. DNA of the CDR3: TGTGCCAGCAGTTTATTGGGTTGGGGGACAGGGACAAGGGAGCAGTACTTC.

CDR3 coding DNA: TGTGCCAGCAGCTTAGATCGGTGGGGTAGGATTGATGGCTACACCTTC. It is translated as CASSLDRWGRIDGYTF. V usage is TRBV11-2 and J usage is TRBJ1-2, with D uncertain. Germline V lookup: CDR1 SGHAT, CDR2 FQNNGV. The CDR3 has 16 amino acids. The ends were cut back, 0 bases at V and 6 bases at J, with 17 bases in the middle.

As to this clonotype: This may stem from a read error, because a much larger clone lies one nucleotide away. The chain carries TRBV29-1 and TRBJ2-3; D uncertain. This CDR3 is built from 10 residues. Between the trimmed V and J ends, which lost 7 bases and 6 bases, there was a span of 8 bases. Germline V CDR1 and CDR2: SQVTM, ANQGSEA. The chain's CDR3 is CSDPRDTQYF. In DNA form, the CDR3 reads TGCAGCGACCCCAGGGATACGCAGTATTTT.

The rearrangement uses TRBV20-1 and TRBJ2-5; no definite D call. V was pared by 6 bases and J by 5 bases, with 7 bases between. CDR1 DFQATT and CDR2 SNEGSKA come from the germline V gene (reference sequence). The CDR3 has 10 residues. The CDR3 spells CSAHWETQYF. The CDR3 nucleotides are TGCAGTGCGCACTGGGAGACCCAGTACTTC.

This clonotype was seen ten or more times. V is TRBV29-1 and J is TRBJ1-5; the D is unclear. CDR3 length equals 12 residues. V shed 6 bases and J shed 1 base, with 7 bases lying between them. CDR1 is SQVTM, CDR2 ANQGSEA, per germline. DNA for the CDR3: TGCAGCGTCGGGTCCAGCAATCAGCCCCAGCATTTT. As protein: CSVGSSNQPQHF.

The chain joins TRBV2 to TRBJ2-5; no definite D call. Trimming shortened V by 5 bases and J by 11 bases, and 12 bases separated the two germline ends. The CDR3 extends over 11 amino acids. Germline lookup yields CDR1 SNHLY and CDR2 FYNNEI. The CDR3 DNA reads TGTGCCAGCAGTCCTGTGATTGGGCAGTACTTC. Residues: CASSPVIGQYF.

This clonotype appeared many times. The rearrangement joins TRBV11-1 to TRBJ2-5; D is tentatively TRBD1 or TRBD2 (5 bases each). There are 16 residues in the CDR3. V was clipped by 1 base and J by 5 bases, with 17 bases between them. Looked up from germline, CDR1 is SGHAT and CDR2 is FQDESV (reference sequence). In nucleotides, the CDR3 is TGTGCCAGCAGCTTAGGTCTCGGGGCGAGTGGCGAGACCCAGTACTTC. It translates to CASSLGLGASGETQYF.

Only a few counts were recorded for this clonotype. J is TRBJ1-5 and V is TRBV4-1; D possibly corresponds to TRBD1 (5 bases). The CDR3 sequence is 14 residues long. Germline assignment: CDR1 MGHRA and CDR2 YSYEKL. With 1 base removed from V and 7 bases from J, the gap between germline ends came to 11 bases. As DNA, the CDR3 is TGCGCCAGCAGCCAAGCGCGGCAGGGCCAGCCCCAGCATTTT. It translates to CASSQARQGQPQHF.

This clonotype was observed a handful of times. The chain has TRBV7-2 and TRBJ2-3; TRBD2 matches 12 bases. The junction had 4 bases not matched to a gene; V was cut back by 1 base and J by 5 bases. This CDR3 has 16 amino acids. Per germline, CDR1 SGHTA and CDR2 FQGNSA. In nucleotides, the CDR3 is TGTGCCAGCAGCTTAGGATTGACTAGCGGGGGAGATACGCAGTATTTT. This sequence encodes CASSLGLTSGGDTQYF.

The chain joins TRBV7-9 to TRBJ2-7, with a weak D call TRBD1 (6 bases). This CDR3 is built from 15 residues. The germline V gene encodes CDR1 SEHNR and CDR2 FQNEAQ (reference sequence). Trimming left V 5 bases short and J 0 bases short, with 14 bases between. The DNA of the CDR3 is TGTGCCAGCAGCGGGCAGGGGTCCTTCTCCTACGAGCAGTACTTC. As protein: CASSGQGSFSYEQYF.

This clonotype appeared a few times. The chain has TRBV28 and TRBJ2-3, with TRBD2 matching over 7 bases. Germline trimming cut 5 bases from V and 7 bases from J; bases unmatched to any gene: 15. The CDR3 runs 16 residues. Germline assignment: CDR1 MDHEN and CDR2 SYDVKM. Here the CDR3 reads CASSPTGGSSGYTQYF. The DNA for the CDR3 is TGTGCCAGCAGTCCCACTGGCGGGAGTTCGGGGTATACGCAGTATTTT.

This clonotype appeared a few times. This chain joins TRBV7-6 and TRBJ2-5, with D tentatively TRBD1 (5 bases). V dropped 6 bases and J dropped 5 bases, with 19 bases sitting between them. Germline V gene data show CDR1 as SGHVS and CDR2 as FNYEAQ. This CDR3 is 15 amino acids long. CDR3 nucleotides: TGTGCCAGCAGTAAAGGGGAAGGGCTGCGGGAGACCCAGTACTTC. Residues: CASSKGEGLRETQYF.

The chain uses TRBV21-1 and TRBJ2-6; TRBD1 was called by the table and not checked on the DNA. TRBV21-1 is designated a pseudogene. There are 16 residues in the CDR3. CDR3 nucleotides: TGTGCCAGCAGCAAAGGGCGCCGACAGGGTACAAACGTCCTGACTTTC. The encoded protein is CASSKGRRQGTNVLTF.

This clonotype appeared a few times. The chain carries TRBV6-1 and TRBJ2-3; D assignment may be TRBD1 or TRBD2 (5 bases each). This CDR3 comprises 15 residues. Trimming removed 1 base from V and 3 bases from J, with 11 bases in between. Germline-derived CDR1 and CDR2 are MNHNS and SASEGT. CDR3 sequence (DNA): TGTGCCAGCAGTGAAGGGGGGTTTGGGACAGATACGCAGTATTTT. This translates into CASSEGGFGTDTQYF.

The chain is built from TRBV11-2 and TRBJ1-2, with D possibly matching TRBD1 (5 bases). This CDR3 contains 16 residues. Trimming left V 4 bases short and J 2 bases short, with 17 bases between. Germline CDR1 and CDR2: SGHAT and FQNNGV. The CDR3 loop is CASSSPIQQENYGYTF. Here the CDR3 DNA reads TGTGCCAGCAGCTCACCGATACAACAGGAGAACTATGGCTACACCTTC.

The chain carries TRBV3-1 and TRBJ1-2; 9 bases match TRBD1. With V trimmed by 7 bases and J by 4 bases, 10 bases remained unmatched. CDR1 LGHDT and CDR2 YNNKEL come from the germline V gene (reference sequence). The CDR3 is made up of 15 amino acids. In nucleotides, the CDR3 is TGTGCCAGCAACGCTGGGGGACAGGGAAGCTATGGCTACACCTTC. Its protein product is CASNAGGQGSYGYTF.

The CDR3 sequence is CASSVEGKNTGELFF. CDR3 sequence (DNA): TGTGCCAGCAGCGTAGAGGGAAAGAACACCGGGGAGCTGTTTTTT. The chain is built from TRBV9 and TRBJ2-2, with D uncertain. V was pared by 0 bases and J by 1 base, with 7 bases between. The CDR3 sequence is 15 residues long. Germline V gene data show CDR1 as SGDLS and CDR2 as YYNGEE.